The rows below give T cell receptor beta chains drawn from one sample of a study of naive and memory T cell subsets. TCRdb ran MiXCR on the UMI-ligation and nested PCR reads and lists one entry per CDR3 protein. This table holds 150,000 or so distinct CDR3 sequences, 20% to 25% found once. The sample taken for sequencing was naive CD4+ T cells from blood. The receptors here all came from a human donor in good health. The CDR3 runs from the conserved cysteine through the conserved F or W. The D gene is left open where the match is weak. Some rows have no size entry. The others give once, few or many, or a class for an expanded clone.

v_gene,j_gene,d_gene,abundance,CDR3aa,CDR3nt
TRBV6-1,TRBJ2-7,TRBD1,NA,CASLRQDRGYEQYF,TGTGCCAGCCTCCGACAGGACAGGGGCTACGAGCAGTACTTC
TRBV6-5,TRBJ2-6,NA,NA,CASSDSPSGANVLTF,TGTGCCAGCAGCGACAGTCCCTCTGGGGCCAACGTCCTGACTTTC
TRBV29-1,TRBJ2-3,TRBD2,many,CSVAAGVMTDTQYF,TGCAGCGTTGCAGCGGGAGTAATGACAGATACGCAGTATTTT
TRBV5-1,TRBJ2-5,NA,NA,CASSLIGSSGETQYF,TGCGCCAGCAGCTTGATCGGGTCGTCCGGGGAGACCCAGTACTTC
TRBV28,TRBJ1-5,TRBD1,NA,CASSLGTGGFDQHQHF,TGTGCCAGCAGTTTGGGTACAGGGGGCTTCGATCAGCACCAGCATTTT
TRBV29-1,TRBJ2-3,TRBD2,many,CSVDASGVTDTQYF,TGCAGCGTTGACGCTAGCGGGGTCACAGATACGCAGTATTTT
TRBV12-3/TRBV12-4,TRBJ2-7,TRBD2,few,CASSYLAGGPGEQYF,TGTGCCAGCAGTTACTTAGCGGGAGGGCCTGGCGAGCAGTACTTC
TRBV28,TRBJ2-3,TRBD2,many,CASSPAGSSTDTQYF,TGTGCCAGCAGTCCAGCGGGGTCTAGCACAGATACGCAGTATTTT
TRBV20-1,TRBJ2-7,NA,NA,CSARQGGSDEQYF,TGCAGTGCCAGACAGGGAGGTTCGGACGAGCAGTACTTC
TRBV11-2,TRBJ2-1,TRBD2,many,CASSLLAGNYNEQFF,TGTGCCAGCAGCTTACTAGCGGGGAACTACAATGAGCAGTTCTTC
TRBV20-1,TRBJ2-7,TRBD1,NA,CSASPGQGIRYEQYF,TGCAGTGCTAGTCCGGGACAGGGCATCCGCTACGAGCAGTACTTC
TRBV27,TRBJ1-4,NA,NA,CASRSPSATNEKLFF,TGTGCCAGCAGGTCCCCCAGTGCGACTAATGAAAAACTGTTTTTT
TRBV30,TRBJ2-3,NA,few,CAWSVARDTQYF,TGTGCCTGGAGTGTTGCTAGAGATACGCAGTATTTT
TRBV28,TRBJ1-2,NA,NA,CASSSLTGFPTF,TGTGCCAGCAGTTCCTTGACAGGTTTTCCCACCTTC
TRBV5-6,TRBJ2-1,TRBD1,few,CASSRTGVIYNEQFF,TGTGCCAGCAGTCGGACAGGGGTCATCTACAATGAGCAGTTCTTC
TRBV9,TRBJ2-1,TRBD2,many,CASSVGNSGRFYNEQFF,TGTGCCAGCAGCGTAGGAAATAGCGGGAGGTTCTACAATGAGCAGTTCTTC
TRBV6-5,TRBJ1-5,NA,NA,CASSYSGEHQPQHF,TGTGCCAGCAGTTACTCCGGGGAACATCAGCCCCAGCATTTT
TRBV10-3,TRBJ2-7,NA,few,CAISEIGEQYF,TGTGCCATCAGTGAAATAGGGGAGCAGTACTTC
TRBV29-1,TRBJ2-5,TRBD1,NA,CSFRDRGETQYF,TGCAGCTTCCGGGACAGGGGGGAGACCCAGTACTTC
TRBV30,TRBJ1-6,NA,many,CAWRGTSNSPLHF,TGTGCCTGGAGAGGGACGTCAAACTCACCCCTCCACTTT
TRBV2,TRBJ2-3,TRBD1,few,CASSGDRGLLDTQYF,TGTGCCAGCAGTGGCGACAGGGGGCTTTTAGATACGCAGTATTTT
TRBV29-1,TRBJ2-4,TRBD1,many,CSVEGQGNIQYF,TGCAGCGTTGAAGGACAGGGAAACATTCAGTACTTC
TRBV28,TRBJ2-2,TRBD1,few,CASSSTGTGFTGELFF,TGTGCCAGCAGTTCCACCGGGACAGGGTTCACCGGGGAGCTGTTTTTT
TRBV29-1,TRBJ1-3,NA,once,CSAGHADTIYF,TGCAGCGCCGGCCATGCAGACACCATATATTTT
TRBV6-5,TRBJ2-5,NA,few,CASSYVAEQETQYF,TGTGCCAGCAGTTACGTTGCGGAACAAGAGACCCAGTACTTC
TRBV4-2,TRBJ2-1,TRBD1,NA,CASSQTGTGTYNEQFF,TGTGCCAGCAGCCAGACCGGGACAGGGACCTACAATGAGCAGTTCTTC
TRBV27,TRBJ2-2,NA,few,CASRWTGNTGELFF,TGTGCCAGCAGATGGACGGGGAACACCGGGGAGCTGTTTTTT
TRBV20-1,TRBJ2-7,TRBD2,NA,CSARGTSGNYEQYF,TGCAGTGCTAGAGGGACTAGCGGGAACTACGAGCAGTACTTC
TRBV29-1,TRBJ2-7,NA,NA,CSVEGTRTYEQYF,TGCAGCGTTGAAGGGACCCGAACCTACGAGCAGTACTTC
TRBV28,TRBJ2-7,NA,NA,CASMGAYEQYF,TGTGCCAGCATGGGAGCCTACGAGCAGTACTTC
TRBV7-9,TRBJ2-7,TRBD1,NA,CASSLAAVGTEEQYF,TGTGCCAGCAGCTTAGCCGCCGTCGGGACAGAAGAGCAGTACTTC
TRBV5-6,TRBJ2-2,NA,many,CASSLRNTGELFF,TGTGCCAGCAGCTTGCGCAACACCGGGGAGCTGTTTTTT
TRBV27,TRBJ1-2,NA,many,CASSASPHYGYTF,TGTGCCAGCAGCGCAAGCCCGCACTATGGCTACACCTTC
TRBV2,TRBJ2-1,TRBD1,many,CASGDRREDEQFF,TGTGCCAGCGGGGACAGACGAGAGGATGAGCAGTTCTTC
TRBV18,TRBJ2-2,TRBD1,NA,CASSPGQATMGTGELFF,TGTGCCAGCTCACCGGGACAGGCGACTATGGGCACCGGGGAGCTGTTTTTT